These 18 T cell receptor beta chains were all obtained from the same sample, sequenced in a study of CD8+CD57+ T cells in acquired aplastic anemia. Individuals selected for sequencing had exhibited CD8+CD57+ cell expansion on flow cytometry. Genomic DNA served as template for TCR beta VDJ and CDR3 profiling. MiXCR, applied by TCRdb to the reads, yields one record per CDR3 protein. The repertoire holds under 500,000 distinct CDR3 sequences, with approximately 33% as singletons. Specimen: sorted CD4+, CD8+, or CD8+CD57+ T cells (not recorded which) from PBMCs. Receptor source: a human donor with aplastic anemia.

This clonotype was recorded at least ten times. The chain couples TRBV9 to TRBJ1-6; TRBD1 is a possible D gene (5 bases). Trimming took 3 bases from V and 5 from J, leaving 15 bases between them. The germline V gene encodes CDR1 SGDLS and CDR2 YYNGEE. The CDR3 contains 16 residues. The chain's CDR3 is CASSAQGAGNNSPLHF. The CDR3 region has the DNA TGTGCCAGCAGCGCCCAGGGTGCCGGTAATAATTCACCCCTCCACTTT. The full variable domain, completed using reference TRBV9 and TRBJ1-6, is DSGVTQTPKHLITATGQRVTLRCSPRSGDLSVYWYQQSLDQGLQFLIQYYNGEERAKGNILERFSAQQFPDLHSELNLSSLELGDSALYFCASSAQGAGNNSPLHFGNGTRLTVT.

The CDR3 region is CASISGTGFTGELFF. DNA for the CDR3: TGTGCCAGTATCTCCGGGACAGGGTTCACCGGGGAGCTGTTTTTT. The chain carries TRBV19 and TRBJ2-2; 9 bases match TRBD1. The V segment lost 7 bases and the J segment 4 bases; nucleotides outside the gene matches: 7. Germline CDR1 reads LNHDA; CDR2 reads SQIVND (reference sequence). The CDR3 consists of 15 residues.

On this clonotype: This could be a read error, since a much larger clone is one nucleotide away. The conserved final phenylalanine or tryptophan is absent from the CDR3, which likely points to a read error. The genes are TRBV9 and TRBJ1-1, with D perhaps TRBD1 (6 bases). The CDR3 runs 13 residues. Trimming shortened V by 3 bases and J by 4 bases, and 10 bases separated the two germline ends. Germline V gene sequence: CDR1 SGDLS, CDR2 YYNGEE. CDR3 bases: TGTGCCAGCAGCGGACAGGTCTTCACTGAAGCTTTCCTT. This codes for CASSGQVFTEAFL.

This clonotype was counted a few times. The chain recombines TRBV6-1 with TRBJ1-2; D gene uncertain. The CDR3 extends over 15 amino acids. CDR1 is MNHNS and CDR2 is SASEGT in the germline V gene. Trimming pared 4 bases from V and 2 bases from J, leaving 14 bases between. CDR3 DNA sequence: TGTGCCAGCAGTGGCGACCTGGCTTCGAACTATGGCTACACCTTC. This encodes CASSGDLASNYGYTF.

In regard to this clonotype: This may be a read error: a much more frequent sequence differs by one nucleotide. This chain links TRBV19 with TRBJ1-3; D remains ambiguous. The CDR3 totals 13 residues. Germline CDR1 LNHDA, CDR2 SQIVND (reference sequence). CDR3 region: CASKWLSRNTIYF. CDR3 nucleotides: TGTGCCAGTAAATGGCTCTCTAGAAACACCATATATTTT.

This clonotype has ten or more counts. The rearrangement links TRBV2 to TRBJ1-2; D may be TRBD1 (5 bases). V dropped 9 bases and J dropped 4 bases, with 9 bases sitting between them. Germline loops: CDR1 SNHLY, CDR2 FYNNEI. The length of the CDR3 is 11 residues. CDR3 amino acids: CARDGGYGYTF. CDR3 sequence (DNA): TGTGCCAGGGACGGGGGCTATGGCTACACCTTC.

This chain connects TRBV5-4 to TRBJ2-7; D gene unclear. Between the trimmed V and J ends, which lost 4 bases and 3 bases, there was a span of 11 bases. CDR1 is SGHNT, CDR2 YYREEE, per germline (reference sequence). The CDR3 has 13 amino acids. The CDR3 DNA reads as TGTGCCAGCAGCATAGGGATCGACTACGAGCAGTACTTC. Amino acids: CASSIGIDYEQYF. Drawing the rest from reference TRBV5-4 and TRBJ2-7, the complete variable domain is ETGVTQSPTHLIKTRGQQVTLRCSSQSGHNTVSWYQQALGQGPQFIFQYYREEENGRGNFPPRFSGLQFPNYSSELNVNALELDDSALYLCASSIGIDYEQYFGPGTRLTVT.

The V gene is TRBV7-8, the J gene TRBJ2-5; no firm D call. The CDR3 is made up of 16 amino acids. V lost 0 bases and J 3 bases, leaving 14 bases between the germline ends. From germline, CDR1 is SGHVS and CDR2 FQNEAQ. The CDR3 nucleotides read TGTGCCAGCAGCTTAGCGAGACTCGAATCCAAAGAGACCCAGTACTTC. It codes for CASSLARLESKETQYF.

In its sample, this clonotype was seen many times. This chain joins TRBV14 and TRBJ1-2, with a possible D match to TRBD1 (6 bases). The CDR3 loop spans 13 amino acids. CDR1 is SGHDN, CDR2 FVKESK, per germline. V lost 4 bases and J lost 6, with 12 bases in between. CDR3 sequence: CASSPSRGHGYTF. CDR3 DNA: TGTGCCAGCAGCCCGAGCAGGGGTCATGGCTACACCTTC.

This clonotype was seen once. The chain joins TRBV19 to TRBJ1-1; no clear D gene. Trimming stripped 4 bases from V and 4 bases from J, with 13 bases between. Per the germline V gene, CDR1 is LNHDA and CDR2 is SQIVND (reference sequence). The CDR3 covers 14 residues. The DNA of the CDR3 is TGTGCCAGTAGTACGATTTACGGGGTCACTGAAGCTTTCTTT. Encoded protein: CASSTIYGVTEAFF.

Comments on this clonotype: This sequence may be a read error, since a much larger clone differs from it by one base. The CDR3 ends on some other residue instead of the conserved phenylalanine or tryptophan, so this is likely a read error. The chain uses TRBV7-8 and TRBJ2-7; possible D gene TRBD1, 6 bases. Germline CDR1 is SGHVS and CDR2 is FQNEAQ. The CDR3 has 15 residues. Deletions cut 5 bases from V and 4 bases from J, with 18 bases between. CDR3 amino acids: CASSPRPQGKYEQYS. As DNA, the CDR3 is TGTGCCAGCAGCCCCCGGCCACAGGGAAAATACGAGCAGTACTCC.

A few counts support this clonotype. The chain recombines TRBV18 with TRBJ1-2; the D gene is possibly TRBD1 (6 bases). The ends were cut back, 6 bases at V and 3 bases at J, with 17 bases in the middle. Germline lookup yields CDR1 KGHSH and CDR2 LQKENI. The CDR3 spans 15 residues. In DNA form, the CDR3 reads TGTGCCAGCTCGCCTACAGGGCGGGCTGACTATGGCTACACCTTC. As protein: CASSPTGRADYGYTF.

The genes are TRBV25-1 and TRBJ2-7; 9 nucleotides agree with TRBD2. This CDR3 is built from 15 residues. Germline CDR1 is MGHDK and CDR2 is SYGVNS. Trimming removed 8 bases from V and 3 bases from J; junction bases left unmatched: 11. The CDR3 loop is CASSPTGTSSYEQYF. The DNA for the CDR3 is TGTGCCAGCTCACCTACCGGGACTAGCAGCTACGAGCAGTACTTC.

A few counts support this clonotype. V and J are TRBV2 and TRBJ1-2; no firm D call. This CDR3 contains 12 residues. Trimming took off 9 bases at V and 1 base at J, with 9 bases between the two ends. CDR1 is SNHLY and CDR2 is FYNNEI in the germline V gene. The CDR3 coding sequence is TGTGCCAGAAAACTTTTTAACTATGGCTACACCTTC. Translation: CARKLFNYGYTF.

This clonotype was detected ten times or more. The rearrangement joins TRBV15 to TRBJ2-3, with no clear D. Trimming shortened V by 1 base and J by 6 bases, and 5 bases separated the two germline ends. CDR1 LNHNV and CDR2 YYDKDF come from the germline V gene (reference sequence). The length of the CDR3 is 12 residues. The CDR3 bases are TGTGCCACCAGCAGAGCCCGGGATACGCAGTATTTT. Its translation is CATSRARDTQYF.

This clonotype was picked up a small number of times. The chain joins TRBV5-4 to TRBJ1-5; possibly TRBD1 for D (5 bases). Germline V gives CDR1 SGHNT, CDR2 YYREEE (reference sequence). V lost 5 bases, J lost 7 bases, and 16 bases lay in between. The CDR3 length is 14 residues. The CDR3 spells CASRYATDSQPQHF. DNA of the CDR3: TGTGCCAGCAGATATGCGACAGACAGCCAGCCCCAGCATTTT.

J is TRBJ2-1 and V is TRBV5-1; D is unresolved. The germline CDR1 and CDR2 sequences are SGHRS and YFSETQ. V dropped 0 bases and J dropped 4 bases, with 8 bases sitting between them. The CDR3 totals 14 residues. The CDR3 spells CASSLGPRYNEQFF. The DNA for the CDR3 is TGCGCCAGCAGCTTGGGCCCCAGATACAATGAGCAGTTCTTC.

A few counts support this clonotype. A read error may be the cause here, since a much bigger clone is one base away. The V gene is TRBV19, the J gene TRBJ1-5, with no clear D. The CDR3 extends over 14 amino acids. Trimming pared 10 bases from V and 2 bases from J, leaving 15 bases between. The germline gives CDR1 LNHDA, CDR2 SQIVND (reference sequence). The CDR3 spells CATSPGRCNQPQHF. The CDR3 DNA is TGTGCCACATCACCGGGGAGGTGCAATCAGCCCCAGCATTTT. Drawing the rest from reference TRBV19 and TRBJ1-5, the complete variable domain is DGGITQSPKYLFRKEGQNVTLSCEQNLNHDAMYWYRQDPGQGLRLIYYSQIVNDFQKGDIAEGYSVSREKKESFPLTVTSAQKNPTAFYLCATSPGRCNQPQHFGDGTRLSIL.